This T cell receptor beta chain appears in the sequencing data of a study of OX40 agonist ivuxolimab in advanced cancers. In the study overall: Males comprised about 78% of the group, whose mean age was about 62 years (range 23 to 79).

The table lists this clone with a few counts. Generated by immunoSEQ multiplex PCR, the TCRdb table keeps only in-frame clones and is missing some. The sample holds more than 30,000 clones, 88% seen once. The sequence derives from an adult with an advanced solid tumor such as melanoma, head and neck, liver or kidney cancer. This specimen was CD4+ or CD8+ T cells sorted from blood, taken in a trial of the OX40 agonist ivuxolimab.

Written as DNA, the CDR3 is TGTGCCAGCAGCTTTACAGGAGAGCAGTACTTC. It codes for CASSFTGEQYF. This chain uses TRBV7-6 with TRBJ2-7, with TRBD1 as a possible D gene (5 bases). The V and J ends lost 3 bases and 7 bases respectively, with 7 bases between them. This CDR3 is 11 amino acids long. Germline V gene lookup returns CDR1 SGHVS and CDR2 FNYEAQ.